A single sample is the source of the 25 T cell receptor beta chains below, sequenced in a study of cytomegalovirus exposure and HLA in healthy donors. 60 Vbeta and 13 Jbeta primers were used in PCR. Profiling relied on immunoSEQ multiplex PCR, and the TCRdb table lists in-frame clones only, not all of them. The sample holds approximately 110,000 clones, 76% seen once. The sample was PBMCs. The receptors were sampled from a man aged 50 to 59 in good health and CMV-seronegative.

This chain joins TRBV2 and TRBJ1-1, with D unresolved. Germline V CDR1 and CDR2: SNHLY, FYNNEI. The ends were cut back, 6 bases at V and 0 bases at J, with 11 bases in the middle. This CDR3 spans 14 amino acids. CDR3 sequence (DNA): TGTGCCAGCAGCATACTAGGTCTGAACACTGAAGCTTTCTTT. Its protein is CASSILGLNTEAFF.

The chain links TRBV5-4 to TRBJ2-5, with TRBD2 matching 11 bases. The CDR3 is 15 amino acids. Trimming cost V 4 bases and J 4 bases; bases outside gene matches: 6. The germline V gene has CDR1 SGHNT and CDR2 YYREEE (reference sequence). The CDR3 bases are TGTGCCAGCAGCGTAGCGGGGGGGCGGAGAGAGACCCAGTACTTC. This translates into CASSVAGGRRETQYF.

The chain links TRBV5-4 to TRBJ1-4; D is unresolved. Per germline, CDR1 SGHNT and CDR2 YYREEE (reference sequence). CDR3 length: 14 residues. Between the trimmed V and J ends, which lost 4 bases and 5 bases, there was a span of 12 bases. CDR3 sequence reads: CASSRSPGNEKLFF. The CDR3 nucleotides are TGTGCCAGCAGCCGGTCCCCCGGGAATGAAAAACTGTTTTTT.

This clone occurred once. Written as DNA, the CDR3 is TGTGCCAGCAGCTTCGGACAGGGGACTCAGCCCCAGCATTTT. Amino acid sequence: CASSFGQGTQPQHF. The J gene is TRBJ1-5, the V gene TRBV9; 9 nucleotides align to TRBD1. Germline trimming cut 4 bases from V and 6 bases from J; bases unmatched to any gene: 5. Germline V gives CDR1 SGDLS, CDR2 YYNGEE. The CDR3 runs to 14 residues.

The rearrangement uses TRBV11-1 and TRBJ1-1, with D perhaps matching TRBD1 (6 bases). This CDR3 spans 13 amino acids. The V end lost 5 bases, the J end lost 5 bases, and 12 bases lay between the germline ends. Per germline, CDR1 SGHAT and CDR2 FQDESV (reference sequence). The CDR3, as DNA: TGTGCCAGCAGCCCCTACAGGGAAACTGAAGCTTTCTTT. Amino acids: CASSPYRETEAFF.

This clone was seen just once. This chain links TRBV7-8 with TRBJ2-7, with unresolved D. CDR3 length equals 13 residues. The V end lost 3 bases, the J end lost 1 base, and 7 bases lay between the germline ends. Per the germline V gene, CDR1 is SGHVS and CDR2 is FQNEAQ. The CDR3 region is CASSFERSYEQYF. DNA of the CDR3: TGTGCCAGCAGCTTCGAACGGTCCTACGAGCAGTACTTC. Drawing the rest from reference TRBV7-8 and TRBJ2-7, the complete variable domain is GAGVSQSPRYKVAKRGQDVALRCDPISGHVSLFWYQQALGQGPEFLTYFQNEAQLDKSGLPSDRFFAERPEGSVSTLKIQRTQQEDSAVYLCASSFERSYEQYFGPGTRLTVT.

This clone has only one observation. The rearrangement uses TRBV6-1 and TRBJ1-5, with D perhaps matching TRBD1 (5 bases). Between the trimmed V and J ends, which lost 3 bases and 0 bases, there was a span of 9 bases. CDR1 is MNHNS and CDR2 is SASEGT in the germline V gene. This CDR3 is 15 amino acids long. In nucleotides, the CDR3 is TGTGCCAGCAGTGACGTAGACAGTAGCAATCAGCCCCAGCATTTT. Its protein product is CASSDVDSSNQPQHF.

In its sample, this clone was seen a few times. V usage is TRBV19 and J usage is TRBJ1-1, with 9 bases lining up with TRBD1. Trimming cost V 4 bases and J 0 bases; bases outside gene matches: 12. The CDR3 covers 18 residues. The germline V gene has CDR1 LNHDA and CDR2 SQIVND (reference sequence). The CDR3: CASSRVTGGNPLNTEAFF. The CDR3 bases are TGTGCCAGTAGTAGGGTAACAGGGGGCAACCCCTTGAACACTGAAGCTTTCTTT.

This clone was recorded a few times. A read error may account for a junction end that differs from germline. The V call is TRBV7-9, the J call TRBJ2-3; TRBD2 matches at 10 bases. Germline lookup yields CDR1 SEHNR and CDR2 FQNEAQ (reference sequence). The CDR3 length is 17 residues. CDR3 nucleotides: TGTTCCAGCAGCTTAGACCTAGCGGGGGTGAGCACAGATACGCAGTATTTT. Its translation is CSSSLDLAGVSTDTQYF.

The CDR3, as DNA: TGTGCCAGCAGCCGGACAATTCCCTACGAGCAGTACGTC. This translates into CASSRTIPYEQYV. The chain couples TRBV5-8 to TRBJ2-7; maybe TRBD1 (5 bases). The ends were cut back, 4 bases at V and 2 bases at J, with 10 bases in the middle. CDR1 is SGHTS and CDR2 is YDEGEE in the germline V gene. This CDR3 contains 13 residues.

This chain connects TRBV5-1 to TRBJ2-2, with 7 nucleotides matching TRBD2. The CDR3 spans 15 residues. Trimming took 4 bases from V and 1 from J; bases not matched to a gene: 4. Germline CDR1 reads SGHRS; CDR2 reads YFSETQ. DNA of the CDR3: TGCGCCAGCAGCCCTCCGGGGGGGAACACCGGGGAGCTGTTTTTT. Protein sequence: CASSPPGGNTGELFF.

The chain links TRBV5-1 to TRBJ1-1; no reliable D call. CDR1 and CDR2 from the germline V gene are SGHRS and YFSETQ. CDR3 size: 12 residues. The V end was cut by 3 bases, the J end by 1 base, with 4 bases between. DNA for the CDR3: TGCGCCAGCAGCTCGGGGAACACTGAAGCTTTCTTT. It translates to CASSSGNTEAFF. The entire variable domain, with the rest obtained from reference TRBV5-1 and TRBJ1-1, is as follows: KAGVTQTPRYLIKTRGQQVTLSCSPISGHRSVSWYQQTPGQGLQFLFEYFSETQRNKGNFPGRFSGRQFSNSRSEMNVSTLELGDSALYLCASSSGNTEAFFGQGTRLTVV.

This chain joins TRBV11-3 and TRBJ2-5; D might be TRBD1 (6 bases). The germline gives CDR1 SGHNT, CDR2 YENEEA. This CDR3 comprises 18 residues. The V and J ends lost 5 bases and 2 bases respectively, with 24 bases between them. This CDR3 is CASSTGRWGHKGQETQYF. The CDR3 region has the DNA TGTGCCAGCAGCACCGGAAGGTGGGGACACAAGGGACAAGAGACCCAGTACTTC.

This clone was observed a handful of times. The chain uses TRBV7-2 and TRBJ2-7, with 7 positions matching TRBD2. Germline-derived CDR1 and CDR2 are SGHTA and FQGNSA. The V and J ends lost 3 bases and 1 base, in that order; junction bases with no gene match: 12. CDR3 size: 17 residues. The CDR3 reads CASSFALSGTTSYEQYF. The CDR3 DNA is TGTGCCAGCAGCTTTGCTCTTTCCGGGACTACTTCCTACGAGCAGTACTTC.

The chain couples TRBV9 to TRBJ1-2; D call uncertain. V dropped 5 bases and J dropped 4 bases, with 18 bases sitting between them. The V gene's germline CDR1 is SGDLS and CDR2 YYNGEE. The CDR3 is 15 amino acids. The CDR3 DNA sequence: TGTGCCAGCAGTCAACAGTCTCACACACTCTATGGCTACACCTTC. Translated, it gives CASSQQSHTLYGYTF.

Only a few counts were recorded for this clone. The V gene is TRBV7-2, the J gene TRBJ2-7, with TRBD1 matching over 7 bases. Trimming took 5 bases from V and 4 from J; bases not matched to a gene: 11. Germline CDR1 and CDR2: SGHTA and FQGNSA. CDR3 length: 15 amino acids. In DNA form, the CDR3 reads TGTGCCAGCAGCCAGGCGGTCCAGGGGGTTTACGAGCAGTACTTC. Translating it yields CASSQAVQGVYEQYF.

The genes are TRBV7-9 and TRBJ1-1; perhaps TRBD1 as D (5 bases). Germline-derived CDR1 and CDR2 are SEHNR and FQNEAQ (reference sequence). There are 19 residues in the CDR3. Trimming shortened V by 0 bases and J by 0 bases, and 20 bases separated the two germline ends. The CDR3 DNA reads TGTGCCAGCAGCTTAGCGTTTAAATTTAGTTGGGGCGTGAACACTGAAGCTTTCTTT. Amino acids: CASSLAFKFSWGVNTEAFF.

The chain recombines TRBV7-2 with TRBJ1-2; perhaps TRBD1 as D (5 bases). Trimming removed 1 base at V and 0 bases at J, with 9 bases between. Germline V gives CDR1 SGHTA, CDR2 FQGNSA. The CDR3 covers 15 residues. The CDR3: CASSLGVGANYGYTF. CDR3 nucleotides: TGTGCCAGCAGCTTAGGGGTAGGGGCTAACTATGGCTACACCTTC. The variable domain in full, completed from reference TRBV7-2 and TRBJ1-2, reads GAGVSQSPSNKVTEKGKDVELRCDPISGHTALYWYRQSLGQGLEFLIYFQGNSAPDKSGLPSDRFSAERTGGSVSTLTIQRTQQEDSAVYLCASSLGVGANYGYTFGSGTRLTVV.

The gene calls are TRBV28 and TRBJ2-7, with 8 bases fitting TRBD2. J lost 4 bases, V lost 5 bases, and 4 bases had no gene match. The CDR3 consists of 13 residues. The V gene's germline CDR1 is MDHEN and CDR2 SYDVKM. The CDR3 DNA sequence: TGTGCCAGCAGTAGCGGGGGTAGTTACGAGCAGTACGTC. It codes for CASSSGGSYEQYV.

This rearrangement joins TRBV6-5 to TRBJ1-1; 9 nucleotides match TRBD1. Germline CDR1 reads MNHEY; CDR2 reads SVGAGI. V shed 4 bases and J 5 bases; nucleotides not matched to a gene: 5. The CDR3 is 14 residues long. CDR3 protein: CASSFTGGWTEAFF. CDR3 coding DNA: TGTGCCAGCAGTTTCACAGGGGGCTGGACTGAAGCTTTCTTT.

The chain links TRBV28 to TRBJ1-2; D ambiguous. CDR1 is MDHEN, CDR2 SYDVKM, per germline. The CDR3 contains 15 residues. V was pared by 2 bases and J by 1 base, with 11 bases between. CDR3 region: CASSLLGRVNYGYTF. CDR3 bases: TGTGCCAGCAGTTTACTTGGGAGAGTTAACTATGGCTACACCTTC.

The rearrangement uses TRBV5-6 and TRBJ2-3, with D possibly being TRBD2 (6 bases). Germline assignment: CDR1 SGHDT and CDR2 YYEEEE. CDR3 length: 15 residues. Trimming took 3 bases from V and 2 from J, leaving 13 bases between them. The chain's CDR3 is CASSYLLAFTDTQYF. The CDR3 DNA reads as TGTGCCAGCAGCTATCTCCTAGCGTTCACAGATACGCAGTATTTT. The full variable domain, rest sourced from reference TRBV5-6 and TRBJ2-3, is DAGVTQSPTHLIKTRGQQVTLRCSPKSGHDTVSWYQQALGQGPQFIFQYYEEEERQRGNFPDRFSGHQFPNYSSELNVNALLLGDSALYLCASSYLLAFTDTQYFGPGTRLTVL.

This clone was seen a few times. In DNA, the CDR3 is TGTGCCAGCAGCTTCGCAGGGGGCGCGAGTCAGCCCCAGCATTTT. Its protein is CASSFAGGASQPQHF. The chain couples TRBV7-2 to TRBJ1-5; 8 bases are a match to TRBD1. The CDR3 totals 15 residues. The junction had 7 bases not matched to a gene; V was cut back by 3 bases and J by 6 bases. Germline CDR1 and CDR2: SGHTA and FQGNSA.

About this clone: An end of the junction does not agree with germline; a read error may underlie this. The chain links TRBV28 to TRBJ2-6; D not resolved. CDR3 length: 15 amino acids. Germline CDR1 and CDR2: MDHEN and SYDVKM. The CDR3 bases are TGTGCCGGCAGTTTAGGCGGCTCTGGGGCCAACGTCCTGACTTTC. Its protein is CAGSLGGSGANVLTF.

The chain's CDR3 is CASSRRTGTSDTIYF. The CDR3 DNA follows: TGTGCCAGCAGCAGACGGACAGGTACGTCGGACACCATATATTTT. The chain has TRBV5-5 and TRBJ1-3; 7 bases line up with TRBD1. Germline assignment: CDR1 SGHKS and CDR2 YYEKEE (reference sequence). The CDR3 is 15 amino acids. V gave up 4 bases and J gave up 8 bases; unmatched junction bases: 12.